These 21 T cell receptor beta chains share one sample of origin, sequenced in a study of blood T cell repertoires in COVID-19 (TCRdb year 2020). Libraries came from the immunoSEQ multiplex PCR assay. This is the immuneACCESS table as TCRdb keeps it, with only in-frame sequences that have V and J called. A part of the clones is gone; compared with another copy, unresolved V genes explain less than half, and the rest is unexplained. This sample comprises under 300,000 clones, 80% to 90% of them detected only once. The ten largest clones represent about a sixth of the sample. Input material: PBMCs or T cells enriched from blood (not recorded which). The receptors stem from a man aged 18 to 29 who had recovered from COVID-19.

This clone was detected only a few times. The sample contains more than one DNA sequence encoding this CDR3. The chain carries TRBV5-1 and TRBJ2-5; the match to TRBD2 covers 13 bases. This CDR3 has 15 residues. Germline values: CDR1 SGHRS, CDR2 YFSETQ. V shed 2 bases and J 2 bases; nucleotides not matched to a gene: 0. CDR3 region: CASSLLAGGQETQYF. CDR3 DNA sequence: TGCGCCAGCAGCTTACTAGCGGGGGGGCAAGAGACCCAGTACTTC. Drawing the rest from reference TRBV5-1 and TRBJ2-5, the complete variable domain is KAGVTQTPRYLIKTRGQQVTLSCSPISGHRSVSWYQQTPGQGLQFLFEYFSETQRNKGNFPGRFSGRQFSNSRSEMNVSTLELGDSALYLCASSLLAGGQETQYFGPGTRLLVL.

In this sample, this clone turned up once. The CDR3 nucleotides are TGTGCCAGTAGGACAGGGGACAATGAGCAGTTCTTC. It specifies CASRTGDNEQFF. This chain connects TRBV19 to TRBJ2-1; 8 positions match TRBD1. This CDR3 is 12 amino acids long. J gave up 5 bases and V 6 bases, and 0 bases lay outside the gene matches. Looked up from germline, CDR1 is LNHDA and CDR2 is SQIVND (reference sequence).

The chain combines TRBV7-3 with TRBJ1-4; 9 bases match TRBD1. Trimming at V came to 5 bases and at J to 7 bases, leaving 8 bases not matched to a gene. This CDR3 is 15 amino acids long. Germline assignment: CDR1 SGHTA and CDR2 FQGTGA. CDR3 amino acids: CASSLTGGGGEKLFF. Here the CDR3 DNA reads TGTGCCAGCAGCCTCACAGGGGGCGGCGGTGAAAAACTGTTTTTT.

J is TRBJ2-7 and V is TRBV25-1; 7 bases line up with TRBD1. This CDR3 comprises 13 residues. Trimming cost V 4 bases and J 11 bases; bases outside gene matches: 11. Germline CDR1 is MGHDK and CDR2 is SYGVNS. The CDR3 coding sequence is TGTGCCAGCAGTGGAGTGACAGGGACCGCTAAGTACTTC. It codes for CASSGVTGTAKYF.

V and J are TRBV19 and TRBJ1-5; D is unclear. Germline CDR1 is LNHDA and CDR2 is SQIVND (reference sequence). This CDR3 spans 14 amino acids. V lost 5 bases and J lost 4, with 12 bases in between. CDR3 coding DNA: TGTGCCAGTAGTCTCCCCTCTAGTAATCAGCCCCAGCATTTT. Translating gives CASSLPSSNQPQHF.

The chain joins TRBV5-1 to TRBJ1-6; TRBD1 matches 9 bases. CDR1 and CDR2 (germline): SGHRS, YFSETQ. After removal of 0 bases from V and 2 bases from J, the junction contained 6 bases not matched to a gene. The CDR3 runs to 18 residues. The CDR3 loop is CASSLETTGGPYNSPLHF. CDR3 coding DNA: TGCGCCAGCAGCTTGGAGACGACAGGGGGGCCCTATAATTCACCCCTCCACTTT.

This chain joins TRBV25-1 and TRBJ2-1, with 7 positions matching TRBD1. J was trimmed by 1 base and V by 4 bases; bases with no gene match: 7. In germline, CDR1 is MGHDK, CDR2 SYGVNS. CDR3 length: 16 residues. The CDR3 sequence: CASSAQTGISYNEQFF. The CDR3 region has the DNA TGTGCCAGCAGTGCCCAGACAGGGATATCCTACAATGAGCAGTTCTTC.

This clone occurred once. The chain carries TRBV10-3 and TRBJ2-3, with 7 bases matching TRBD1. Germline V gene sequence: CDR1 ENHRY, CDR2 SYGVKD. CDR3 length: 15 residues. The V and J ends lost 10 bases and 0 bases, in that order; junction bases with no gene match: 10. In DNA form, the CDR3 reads TGTGCCACCTCCCTCCGGGACAGTAGCACAGATACGCAGTATTTT. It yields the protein CATSLRDSSTDTQYF.

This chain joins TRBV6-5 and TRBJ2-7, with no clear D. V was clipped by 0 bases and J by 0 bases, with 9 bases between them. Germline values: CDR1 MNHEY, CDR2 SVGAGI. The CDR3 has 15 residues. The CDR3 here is CASSYSARSSYEQYF. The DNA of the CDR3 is TGTGCCAGCAGTTACTCGGCCCGGAGCTCCTACGAGCAGTACTTC.

The CDR3 sequence is CASSYSGDSPTDTQYF. CDR3 coding DNA: TGTGCCAGCAGTTACTCGGGGGACAGCCCGACAGATACGCAGTATTTT. The chain carries TRBV6-5 and TRBJ2-3; 7 bases agree with TRBD1. The germline CDR1 and CDR2 sequences are MNHEY and SVGAGI. CDR3 size: 16 residues. J lost 3 bases, V lost 0 bases, and 6 bases had no gene match.

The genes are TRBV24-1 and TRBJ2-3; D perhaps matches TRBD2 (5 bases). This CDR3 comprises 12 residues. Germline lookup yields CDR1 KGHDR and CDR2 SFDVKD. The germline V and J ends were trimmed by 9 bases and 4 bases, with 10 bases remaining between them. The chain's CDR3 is CATSRVSDTQYF. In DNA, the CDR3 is TGTGCCACCTCGAGGGTTTCAGATACGCAGTATTTT.

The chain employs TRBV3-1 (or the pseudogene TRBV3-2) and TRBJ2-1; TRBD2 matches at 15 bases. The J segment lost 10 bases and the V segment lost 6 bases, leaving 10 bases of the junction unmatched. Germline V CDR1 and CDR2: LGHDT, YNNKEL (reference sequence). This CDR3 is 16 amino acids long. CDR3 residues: CASSRGLAGGYGEQFF. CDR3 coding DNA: TGTGCCAGCAGTCGTGGACTAGCGGGGGGGTATGGAGAGCAGTTCTTC.

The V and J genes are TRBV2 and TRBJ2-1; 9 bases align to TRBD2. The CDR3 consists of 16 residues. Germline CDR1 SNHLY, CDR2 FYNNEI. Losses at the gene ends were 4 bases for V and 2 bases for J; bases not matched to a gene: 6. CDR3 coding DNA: TGTGCCAGCAGTGCCCTGACTAGCGGACCCTACAATGAGCAGTTCTTC. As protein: CASSALTSGPYNEQFF.

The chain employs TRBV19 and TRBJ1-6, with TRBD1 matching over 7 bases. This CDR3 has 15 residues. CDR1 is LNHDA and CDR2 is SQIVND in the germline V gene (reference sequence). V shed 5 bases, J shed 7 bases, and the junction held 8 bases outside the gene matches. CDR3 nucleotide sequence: TGTGCCAGTAGTTTCGACAGGGTCCGAAATTCACCCCTCCACTTT. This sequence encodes CASSFDRVRNSPLHF.

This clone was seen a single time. The CDR3 here is CASSQDRNGYNEQFF. For the CDR3, the DNA is TGTGCCAGCAGCCAAGATCGCAACGGCTACAATGAGCAGTTCTTC. V and J are TRBV3-1 (or the pseudogene TRBV3-2) and TRBJ2-1; D uncertain. Germline CDR1 is LGHDT and CDR2 is YNNKEL (reference sequence). The CDR3 has 15 residues. The V and J ends lost 0 bases and 3 bases respectively, with 9 bases between them.

For the CDR3, the DNA is TGTGCCAGCAGCGTCAGCGGGCTAAACACCGGGGAGCTGTTTTTT. It codes for CASSVSGLNTGELFF. The J gene is TRBJ2-2, the V gene TRBV7-2; the D gene is possibly TRBD2 (6 bases). CDR1 and CDR2 from the germline V gene are SGHTA and FQGNSA. This CDR3 has 15 residues. V was clipped by 5 bases and J by 2 bases, with 12 bases between them.

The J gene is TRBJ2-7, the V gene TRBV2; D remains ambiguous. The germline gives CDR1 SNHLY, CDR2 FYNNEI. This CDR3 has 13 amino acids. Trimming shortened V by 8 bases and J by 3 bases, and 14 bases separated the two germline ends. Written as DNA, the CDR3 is TGTGCCAGCCGGGTCAAGCCCTTCTACGAGCAGTACTTC. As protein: CASRVKPFYEQYF. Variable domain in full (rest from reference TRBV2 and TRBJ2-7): EPEVTQTPSHQVTQMGQEVILRCVPISNHLYFYWYRQILGQKVEFLVSFYNNEISEKSEIFDDQFSVERPDGSNFTLKIRSTKLEDSAMYFCASRVKPFYEQYFGPGTRLTVT.

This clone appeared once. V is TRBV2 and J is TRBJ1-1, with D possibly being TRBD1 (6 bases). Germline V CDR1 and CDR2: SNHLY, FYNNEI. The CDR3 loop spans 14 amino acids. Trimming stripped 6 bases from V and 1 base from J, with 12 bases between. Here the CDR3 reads CASRGGRGNTEAFF. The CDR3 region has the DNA TGTGCCAGCAGAGGGGGTCGGGGGAACACTGAAGCTTTCTTT. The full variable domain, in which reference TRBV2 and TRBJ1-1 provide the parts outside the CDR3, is EPEVTQTPSHQVTQMGQEVILRCVPISNHLYFYWYRQILGQKVEFLVSFYNNEISEKSEIFDDQFSVERPDGSNFTLKIRSTKLEDSAMYFCASRGGRGNTEAFFGQGTRLTVV.

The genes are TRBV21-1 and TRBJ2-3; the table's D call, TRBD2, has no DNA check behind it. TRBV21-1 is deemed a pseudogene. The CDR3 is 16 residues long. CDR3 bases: TGTGCCAGCAGCAAAGGGACTAGCCCATACACAGATACGCAGTATTTT. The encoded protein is CASSKGTSPYTDTQYF.

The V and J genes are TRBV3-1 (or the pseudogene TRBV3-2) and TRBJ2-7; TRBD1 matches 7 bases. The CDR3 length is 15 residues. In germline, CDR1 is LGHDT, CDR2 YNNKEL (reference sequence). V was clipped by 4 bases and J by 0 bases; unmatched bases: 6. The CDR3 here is CASSLLWDSSYEQYF. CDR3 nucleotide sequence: TGTGCCAGCAGCCTACTCTGGGACAGCTCCTACGAGCAGTACTTC.

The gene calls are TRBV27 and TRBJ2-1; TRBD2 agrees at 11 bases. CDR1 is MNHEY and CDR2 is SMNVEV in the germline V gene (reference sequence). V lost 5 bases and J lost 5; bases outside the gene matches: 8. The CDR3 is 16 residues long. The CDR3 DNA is TGTGCCAGCAGTCCAGACTTAGCGGGGGGGCACAATGAGCAGTTCTTC. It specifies CASSPDLAGGHNEQFF.